The next 9 T cell receptor beta chains were all read from a single sample in a study of OX40 agonist ivuxolimab in advanced cancers. Using immunoSEQ multiplex PCR, the repertoire was profiled, and TCRdb retains in-frame clones only, with some absent. The table shows over 40,000 clones, with about four fifths occurring only once. The sequencing here drew on CD4+ or CD8+ T cells sorted from blood, taken in a trial of the OX40 agonist ivuxolimab. The receptors stem from an adult with an advanced solid tumor such as melanoma, head and neck, liver or kidney cancer.

The rearrangement uses TRBV30 and TRBJ1-6; D possibly corresponds to TRBD1 (6 bases). Germline V lookup: CDR1 GTSNPN, CDR2 SVGIG (reference sequence). The CDR3 extends over 14 amino acids. The ends were cut back, 5 bases at V and 7 bases at J, with 15 bases in the middle. CDR3 amino acids: CAWSRGQGNSPLHF. DNA of the CDR3: TGTGCCTGGTCCCGGGGGCAAGGGAATTCACCCCTCCACTTT.

The chain employs TRBV30 and TRBJ2-5, with 9 nucleotides matching TRBD1. This CDR3 spans 14 amino acids. The V gene end was trimmed by 3 bases and the J gene end by 1 base; junction bases not matched to a gene: 3. Germline-derived CDR1 and CDR2 are GTSNPN and SVGIG (reference sequence). CDR3: CAWRTGGLQETQYF. The CDR3 coding sequence is TGTGCCTGGAGAACAGGGGGCCTCCAAGAGACCCAGTACTTC.

The gene calls are TRBV7-8 and TRBJ1-3; D is unresolved. The V end lost 4 bases, the J end lost 4 bases, and 8 bases lay between the germline ends. The CDR3 is 13 residues long. CDR1 SGHVS and CDR2 FQNEAQ come from the germline V gene. The CDR3 region is CASSWGSGNTIYF. As DNA, the CDR3 is TGTGCCAGCAGCTGGGGATCAGGAAACACCATATATTTT.

V and J are TRBV2 and TRBJ2-7; the D is unclear. V lost 4 bases and J 2 bases, leaving 9 bases between the germline ends. CDR3 length equals 13 residues. Germline CDR1 reads SNHLY; CDR2 reads FYNNEI. CDR3 protein: CASSVVATYEQYF. The CDR3 DNA is TGTGCCAGCAGTGTGGTAGCCACCTACGAGCAGTACTTC.

The chain uses TRBV4-2 and TRBJ1-5; D gene ambiguous. This CDR3 is 17 amino acids long. The germline V gene encodes CDR1 LGHNA and CDR2 YNFKEQ. Trimming removed 2 bases at V and 6 bases at J, with 20 bases between. In nucleotides, the CDR3 is TGTGCCAGCAGCCAAATACTCCCCGCCCCGGGCGTTCAGCCCCAGCATTTT. Translating gives CASSQILPAPGVQPQHF.

The chain joins TRBV11-3 to TRBJ2-5, with TRBD1 matching 7 bases. The CDR3 covers 14 residues. Trimming took 5 bases from V and 5 from J; bases not matched to a gene: 8. Germline V gene data show CDR1 as SGHNT and CDR2 as YENEEA. This chain's CDR3 is CASSPRGTGETQYF. The CDR3 DNA follows: TGTGCCAGCAGCCCCAGGGGGACGGGGGAGACCCAGTACTTC.

The CDR3 here is CVRSLDQWGQVDEQFF. The DNA of the CDR3 is TGTGTCAGAAGCTTAGATCAGTGGGGGCAGGTCGATGAGCAGTTCTTC. The gene calls are TRBV7-5 and TRBJ2-1; the table's D gene call, TRBD1, was not cross checked with the DNA. TRBV7-5 is listed as a pseudogene. The CDR3 length is 16 residues.

The chain is built from TRBV5-1 and TRBJ2-7; 10 positions agree with TRBD1. The CDR3 loop spans 15 amino acids. Germline V CDR1 and CDR2: SGHRS, YFSETQ. V gave up 4 bases and J gave up 4 bases; unmatched junction bases: 8. CDR3 protein: CASSRDRGPDYEQYF. CDR3 in DNA: TGCGCCAGCAGCAGAGACAGGGGGCCAGATTACGAGCAGTACTTC. Based on the CDR3 plus reference TRBV5-1 and TRBJ2-7, the full variable domain is KAGVTQTPRYLIKTRGQQVTLSCSPISGHRSVSWYQQTPGQGLQFLFEYFSETQRNKGNFPGRFSGRQFSNSRSEMNVSTLELGDSALYLCASSRDRGPDYEQYFGPGTRLTVT.

This chain connects TRBV5-4 to TRBJ2-7; D perhaps matches TRBD2 (5 bases). Trimming left V 9 bases short and J 0 bases short, with 13 bases between. Per the germline V gene, CDR1 is SGHNT and CDR2 is YYREEE (reference sequence). CDR3 length: 13 amino acids. CDR3 sequence (DNA): TGTGCCACCCAGCGGTCAGACTCCTACGAGCAGTACTTC. Translation gives CATQRSDSYEQYF.